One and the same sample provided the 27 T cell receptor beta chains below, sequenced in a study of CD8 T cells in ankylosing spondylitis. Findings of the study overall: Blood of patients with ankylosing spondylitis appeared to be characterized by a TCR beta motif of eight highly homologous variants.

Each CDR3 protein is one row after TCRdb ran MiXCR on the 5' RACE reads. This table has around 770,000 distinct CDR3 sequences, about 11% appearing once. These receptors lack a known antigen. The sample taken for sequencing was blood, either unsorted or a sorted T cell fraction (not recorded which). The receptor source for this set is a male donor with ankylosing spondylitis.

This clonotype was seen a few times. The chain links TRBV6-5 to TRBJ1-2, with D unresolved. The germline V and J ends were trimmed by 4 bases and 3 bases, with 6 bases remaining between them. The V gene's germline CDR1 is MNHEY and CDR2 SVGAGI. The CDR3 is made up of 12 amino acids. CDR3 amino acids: CASSSMDYGYTF. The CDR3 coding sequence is TGTGCCAGCAGTTCAATGGACTATGGCTACACCTTC.

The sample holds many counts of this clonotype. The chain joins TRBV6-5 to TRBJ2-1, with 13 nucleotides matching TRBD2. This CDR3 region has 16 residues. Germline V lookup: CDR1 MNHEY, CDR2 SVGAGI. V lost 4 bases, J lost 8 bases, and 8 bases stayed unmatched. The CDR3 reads CASSSTSGRASDEQFF. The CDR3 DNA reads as TGTGCCAGCAGTTCCACTAGCGGGAGGGCCAGTGATGAGCAGTTCTTC.

CDR3 protein: CASSYGSTGGVRRNTIYF. CDR3 bases: TGTGCCAGCAGTTACGGGTCTACAGGGGGCGTTAGAAGAAACACCATATATTTT. V and J are TRBV6-5 and TRBJ1-3; 9 bases match TRBD1. With 2 bases clipped from V and 5 bases from J, the junction kept 13 bases outside the gene matches. This CDR3 contains 18 residues. Germline V lookup: CDR1 MNHEY, CDR2 SVGAGI.

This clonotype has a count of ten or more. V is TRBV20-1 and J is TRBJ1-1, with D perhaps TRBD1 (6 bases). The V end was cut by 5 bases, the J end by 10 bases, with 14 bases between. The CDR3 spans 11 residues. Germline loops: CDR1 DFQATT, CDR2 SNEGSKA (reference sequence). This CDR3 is CSADRRSLAFF. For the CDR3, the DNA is TGCAGTGCTGACAGGAGATCGTTAGCTTTCTTT.

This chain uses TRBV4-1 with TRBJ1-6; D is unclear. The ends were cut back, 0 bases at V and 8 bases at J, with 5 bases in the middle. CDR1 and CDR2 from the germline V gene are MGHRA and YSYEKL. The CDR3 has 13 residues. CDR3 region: CASSQDTDSPLHF. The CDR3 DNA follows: TGCGCCAGCAGCCAAGATACCGATTCACCCCTCCACTTT.

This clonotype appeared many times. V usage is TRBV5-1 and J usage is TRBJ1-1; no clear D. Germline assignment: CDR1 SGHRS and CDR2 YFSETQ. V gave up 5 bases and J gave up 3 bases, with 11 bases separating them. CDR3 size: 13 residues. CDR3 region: CASRQAEDTEAFF. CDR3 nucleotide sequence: TGCGCCAGCAGGCAGGCAGAGGACACTGAAGCTTTCTTT.

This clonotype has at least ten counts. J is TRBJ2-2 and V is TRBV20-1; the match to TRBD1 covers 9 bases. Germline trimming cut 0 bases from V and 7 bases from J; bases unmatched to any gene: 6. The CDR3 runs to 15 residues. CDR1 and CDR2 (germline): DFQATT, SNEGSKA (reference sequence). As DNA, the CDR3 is TGCAGTGCTAGAGAGCCGGGACAGGGAAACGGGGAGCTGTTTTTT. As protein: CSAREPGQGNGELFF.

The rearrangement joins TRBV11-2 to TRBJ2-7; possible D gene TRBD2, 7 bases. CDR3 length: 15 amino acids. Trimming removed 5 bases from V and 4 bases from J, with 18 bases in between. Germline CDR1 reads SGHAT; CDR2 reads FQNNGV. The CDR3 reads CASSPLRGAEYEQYF. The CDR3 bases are TGTGCCAGCAGCCCTCTCCGGGGGGCGGAGTACGAGCAGTACTTC. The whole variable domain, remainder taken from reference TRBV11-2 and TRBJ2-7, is EAGVAQSPRYKIIEKRQSVAFWCNPISGHATLYWYQQILGQGPKLLIQFQNNGVVDDSQLPKDRFSAERLKGVDSTLKIQPAKLEDSAVYLCASSPLRGAEYEQYFGPGTRLTVT.

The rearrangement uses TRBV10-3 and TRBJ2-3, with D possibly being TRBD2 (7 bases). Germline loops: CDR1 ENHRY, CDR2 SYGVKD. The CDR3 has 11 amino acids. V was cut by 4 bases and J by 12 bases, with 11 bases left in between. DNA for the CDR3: TGTGCCATCAGTGGGGGAGGGGGACAGTATTTT. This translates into CAISGGGGQYF.

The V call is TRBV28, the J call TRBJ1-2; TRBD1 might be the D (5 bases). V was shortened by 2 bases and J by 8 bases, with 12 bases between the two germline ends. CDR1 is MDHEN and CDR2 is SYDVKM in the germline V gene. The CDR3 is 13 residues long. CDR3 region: CASSLGGVGGYTF. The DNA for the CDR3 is TGTGCCAGCAGTTTAGGAGGGGTTGGAGGCTACACCTTC.

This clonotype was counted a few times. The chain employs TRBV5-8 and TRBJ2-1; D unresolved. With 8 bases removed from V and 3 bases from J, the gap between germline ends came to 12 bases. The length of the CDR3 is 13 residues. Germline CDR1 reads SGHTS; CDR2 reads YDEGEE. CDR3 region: CASATANYNEQFF. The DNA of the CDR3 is TGTGCCAGTGCTACCGCTAACTACAATGAGCAGTTCTTC.

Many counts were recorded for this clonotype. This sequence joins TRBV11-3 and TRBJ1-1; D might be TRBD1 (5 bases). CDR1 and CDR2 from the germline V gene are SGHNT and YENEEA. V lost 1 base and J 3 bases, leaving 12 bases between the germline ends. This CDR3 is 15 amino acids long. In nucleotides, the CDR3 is TGTGCCAGCAGCTTAGGGGCAGGGAGCTACACTGAAGCTTTCTTT. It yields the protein CASSLGAGSYTEAFF.

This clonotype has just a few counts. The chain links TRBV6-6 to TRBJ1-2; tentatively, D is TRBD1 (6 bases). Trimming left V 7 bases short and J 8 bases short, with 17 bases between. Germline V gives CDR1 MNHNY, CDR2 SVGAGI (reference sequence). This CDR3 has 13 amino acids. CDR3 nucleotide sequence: TGTGCCAGCACCGAAGGGGGGCGAAGGGGCTACACCTTC. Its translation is CASTEGGRRGYTF.

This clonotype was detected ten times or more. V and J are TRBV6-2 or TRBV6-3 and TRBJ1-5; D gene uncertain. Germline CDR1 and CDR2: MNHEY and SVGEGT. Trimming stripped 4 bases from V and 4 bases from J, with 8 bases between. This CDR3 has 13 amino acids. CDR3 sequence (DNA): TGTGCCAGCAGTTGGAGTGGGAATCAGCCCCAGCATTTT. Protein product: CASSWSGNQPQHF.

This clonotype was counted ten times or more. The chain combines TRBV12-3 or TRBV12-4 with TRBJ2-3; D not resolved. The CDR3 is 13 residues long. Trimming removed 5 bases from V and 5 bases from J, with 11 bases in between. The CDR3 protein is CASSPRTGDTQYF. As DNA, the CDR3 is TGTGCCAGCAGTCCCCGGACGGGAGATACGCAGTATTTT.

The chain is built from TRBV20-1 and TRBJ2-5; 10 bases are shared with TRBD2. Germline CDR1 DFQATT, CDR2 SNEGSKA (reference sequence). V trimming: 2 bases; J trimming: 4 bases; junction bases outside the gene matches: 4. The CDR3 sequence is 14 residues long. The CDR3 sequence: CSARRAGGSETQYF. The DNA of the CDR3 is TGCAGTGCTAGAAGAGCGGGGGGGTCAGAGACCCAGTACTTC.

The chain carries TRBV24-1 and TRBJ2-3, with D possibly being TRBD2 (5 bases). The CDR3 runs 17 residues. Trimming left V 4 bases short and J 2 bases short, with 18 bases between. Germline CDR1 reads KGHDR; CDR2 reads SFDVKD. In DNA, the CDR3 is TGTGCCACCAGTGACCGGGAATCTGGGAGACTCACAGATACGCAGTATTTT. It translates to CATSDRESGRLTDTQYF.

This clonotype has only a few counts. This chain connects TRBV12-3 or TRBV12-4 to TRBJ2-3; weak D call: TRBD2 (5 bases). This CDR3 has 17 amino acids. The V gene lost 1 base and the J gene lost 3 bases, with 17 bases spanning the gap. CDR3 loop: CASSLGTDHWETDTQYF. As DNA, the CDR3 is TGTGCCAGCAGTTTAGGGACGGATCACTGGGAGACAGATACGCAGTATTTT.

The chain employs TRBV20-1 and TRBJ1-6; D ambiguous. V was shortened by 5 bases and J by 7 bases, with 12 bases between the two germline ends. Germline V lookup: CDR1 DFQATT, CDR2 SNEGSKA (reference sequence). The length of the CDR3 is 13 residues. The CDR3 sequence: CSALRTLNSPLHF. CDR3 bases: TGCAGTGCTCTCCGGACGCTAAATTCACCCCTCCACTTT.

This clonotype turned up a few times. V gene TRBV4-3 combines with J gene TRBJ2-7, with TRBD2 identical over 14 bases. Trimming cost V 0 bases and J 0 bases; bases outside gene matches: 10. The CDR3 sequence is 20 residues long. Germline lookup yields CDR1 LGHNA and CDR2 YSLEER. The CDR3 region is CASSQDTPGLAGARSYEQYF. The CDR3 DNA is TGCGCCAGCAGCCAAGATACACCGGGACTAGCGGGGGCCCGCTCCTACGAGCAGTACTTC.

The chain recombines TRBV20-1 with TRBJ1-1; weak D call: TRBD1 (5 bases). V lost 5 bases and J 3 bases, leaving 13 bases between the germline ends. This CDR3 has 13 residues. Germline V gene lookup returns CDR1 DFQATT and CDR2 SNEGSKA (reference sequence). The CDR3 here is CSASQGPDTEAFF. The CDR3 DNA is TGCAGTGCTTCCCAGGGTCCGGACACTGAAGCTTTCTTT.

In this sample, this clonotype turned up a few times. CDR3 sequence (DNA): TGTGCCAGCGACGGGTCAACGTGGGCAAATACGCAGTATTTT. Amino acid sequence: CASDGSTWANTQYF. This sequence joins TRBV6-1 and TRBJ2-3, with no clear D. The germline CDR1 and CDR2 sequences are MNHNS and SASEGT. Trimming pared 8 bases from V and 7 bases from J, leaving 19 bases between. The CDR3 is made up of 14 amino acids.

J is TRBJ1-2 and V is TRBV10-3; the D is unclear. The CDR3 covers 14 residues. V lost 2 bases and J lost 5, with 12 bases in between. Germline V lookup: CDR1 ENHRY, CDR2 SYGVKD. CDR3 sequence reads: CAISESVSEYGYTF. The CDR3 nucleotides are TGTGCCATCAGTGAGAGTGTGTCCGAATATGGCTACACCTTC.

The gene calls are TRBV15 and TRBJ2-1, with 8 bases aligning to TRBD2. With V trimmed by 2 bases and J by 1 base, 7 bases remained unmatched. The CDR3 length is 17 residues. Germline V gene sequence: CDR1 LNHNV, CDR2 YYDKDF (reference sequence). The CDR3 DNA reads TGTGCCACCAGCAGATTCGGGCGGGAGGCGTCCTACAATGAGCAGTTCTTC. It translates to CATSRFGREASYNEQFF.

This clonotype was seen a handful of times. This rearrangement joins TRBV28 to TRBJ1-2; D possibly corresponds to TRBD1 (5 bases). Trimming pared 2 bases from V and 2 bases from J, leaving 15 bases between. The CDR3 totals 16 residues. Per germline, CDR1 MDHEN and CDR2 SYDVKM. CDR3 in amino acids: CASSLASTGVNYGYTF. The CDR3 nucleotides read TGTGCCAGCAGTTTAGCCTCTACAGGCGTCAACTATGGCTACACCTTC.

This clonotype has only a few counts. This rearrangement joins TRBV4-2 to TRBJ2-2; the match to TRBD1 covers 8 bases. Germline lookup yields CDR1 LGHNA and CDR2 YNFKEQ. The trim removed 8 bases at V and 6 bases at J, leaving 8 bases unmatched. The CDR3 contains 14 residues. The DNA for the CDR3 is TGTGCCAGCTGTCGCCAGGGGGCATCCGGGGAGCTGTTTTTT. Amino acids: CASCRQGASGELFF.

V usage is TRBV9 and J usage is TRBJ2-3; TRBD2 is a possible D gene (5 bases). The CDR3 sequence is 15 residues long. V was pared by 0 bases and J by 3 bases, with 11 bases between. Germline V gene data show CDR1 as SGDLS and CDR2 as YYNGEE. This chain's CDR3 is CASSVVGALTDTQYF. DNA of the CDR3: TGTGCCAGCAGCGTAGTGGGAGCTTTGACAGATACGCAGTATTTT.